This T cell receptor (beta chain) was sequenced in a study of shared clonotypes between healthy human individuals. V trimming: 3 bases; J trimming: 4 bases; junction bases outside the gene matches: 15. The CDR3 runs to 18 residues. From germline, CDR1 is SEHNR and CDR2 FQNEAQ (reference sequence). TCRdb's table, derived via immunoSEQ multiplex PCR, lists solely in-frame clones and lacks some. Found here are around 1.6 million clones, 95% to 99% of them singletons; the top ten hold roughly 0.4%. The sequence was obtained from a young man in good health. The V gene is TRBV7-9, the J gene TRBJ2-3; 8 bases line up with TRBD1. Sequenced: naive CD4+ T cells sorted from blood. Described subset: CD45RA+ positively selected. The CDR3 DNA follows: TGTGCCAGCAGCTTGGGTCAGGGACAGGCACTTCAGGCAGATACGCAGTATTTT. This gives the protein CASSLGQGQALQADTQYF.